A selection of T cell receptor beta chains follows, all from one sample in a study of blood T cells in healthy people across ages. From the 5' RACE reads, TCRdb called clonotypes with MiXCR, one entry per CDR3 protein. The sample contains over a million distinct CDR3 sequences, 35% to 50% of which appear only once. Sample: blood. The receptors here all came from an older woman in good health. Each CDR3 is given with its conserved first and last residue. The order of the fields is clone size, D gene, V gene, J gene, CDR3 DNA, CDR3 protein. The D gene is left open where the match is weak. Clone size is given for some rows only: seen once, a few or many times, or a class if the clone is expanded.

>few|-|TRBV4-2|TRBJ1-6
TGTGCCAGTAGCCCGCGGGGCTATAATCCACCCCTCCACTTT
CASSPRGYNPPLHF
>few|TRBD2|TRBV20-1|TRBJ2-1
TGCAGTGCTAGATCCCACCTAGCGGGAGGGACCAATGAGCAGTTCTTC
CSARSHLAGGTNEQFF
>once|TRBD1|TRBV2|TRBJ2-3
TGTGCCAGCAGGCGGGACAGGGGGCAGTCAGATACGCAGTATTTT
CASRRDRGQSDTQYF
>few|-|TRBV15|TRBJ2-4
TGTGCCACAGGACGACCTTTTGAGGTGGAGGCCAAAAACATTCAGTACTTC
CATGRPFEVEAKNIQYF
>few|-|TRBV6-5|TRBJ2-3
TGTGCCAGCAGTTACGCGACCCCGACGGATACGCAGTATTTT
CASSYATPTDTQYF
>-|-|TRBV5-1|TRBJ1-2
TGCGCCAGCAGCTTGGGGACACAGGGATCGGAAGGCTACACCTTC
CASSLGTQGSEGYTF
>few|-|TRBV7-2|TRBJ2-2
TGTGCCAGCAGCTTAGGGGGAGGGAACACCGGGGAGCTGTTTTTT
CASSLGGGNTGELFF
>few|-|TRBV5-1|TRBJ2-1
TGCGCCAGCAGCTACCCCGGGGGATGGCAGTTCTTC
CASSYPGGWQFF
>-|-|TRBV11-2|TRBJ2-7
TGTGCCAGCAGCAGGCTTCCGACCCACGAGCAGTACTTC
CASSRLPTHEQYF
>few|-|TRBV19|TRBJ2-1
-
CATSFGQGSLFF
>-|TRBD1|TRBV6-1|TRBJ2-7
TGTGCCAGCAGTGAATGGGAGACAGGGAGCTCCTACGAGCAGTACTTC
CASSEWETGSSYEQYF
>-|-|TRBV6-5|TRBJ2-7
TGTGCCAGCAGTTACCAACAGAACTACGAGCAGTACTTC
CASSYQQNYEQYF
>-|-|TRBV29-1|TRBJ2-3
TGCAGCGTTGCAAACTCTCTAGTGGGAGACACAGATACGCAGTATTTT
CSVANSLVGDTDTQYF
>-|TRBD2|TRBV27|TRBJ2-3
TGTGCCAGCAGACTAGCGGGATGGGAAGCAGATACGCAGTATTTT
CASRLAGWEADTQYF
>-|-|TRBV5-6|TRBJ2-7
TGTGCCAGCACCCTAGCTAGGGGGTACAATGAGCAGTACTTC
CASTLARGYNEQYF
>-|-|TRBV28|TRBJ1-4
TGTGCCAGCAGCTCCCCGGGGCAGACTAATGAAAAACTGTTTTTT
CASSSPGQTNEKLFF
>-|-|TRBV6-5|TRBJ2-7
TGTGCCAGCAGGAGTTCCGGGGGCCTTTACGAGCAGTACTTC
CASRSSGGLYEQYF
>-|-|TRBV12-3/TRBV12-4|TRBJ2-7
TGTGCCAGCAGTTTCCCAGATCTCGATGAGCAGTACTTC
CASSFPDLDEQYF
>few|TRBD2|TRBV4-2|TRBJ2-3
TGTGCCAGCAGCCAAGACGGGCGGGAGGGCACAGATACGCAGTATTTT
CASSQDGREGTDTQYF
>-|-|TRBV9|TRBJ2-5
TGTGCCAGCAGCGTAGCTGCCAGCGGGCCCCAAGAGACCCAGTACTTC
CASSVAASGPQETQYF
>-|TRBD1|TRBV20-1|TRBJ1-5
TGCAGTGCAACGACAGGGGTGGGGCCCAATCAGCCCCAGCATTTT
CSATTGVGPNQPQHF
>-|TRBD2|TRBV18|TRBJ2-1
TGTGCCAGCTCACCAGCCAGCGGGAGCCCCAATGAGCAGTTCTTC
CASSPASGSPNEQFF
>-|-|TRBV6-2/TRBV6-3|TRBJ2-5
TGTGCCAGCCTCACGGGTTCCGGGAGAGAGACCCAGTACTTC
CASLTGSGRETQYF
>few|-|TRBV12-3/TRBV12-4|TRBJ2-5
TGTGCCAGCCTAAAGGGGGTTAAAGAGACCCAGTACTTC
CASLKGVKETQYF
>few|TRBD2|TRBV5-1|TRBJ2-1
TGCGCCAGCAGCTCCCGGGGACTAGCGGGAGGGCACAATGAGCAGTTCTTC
CASSSRGLAGGHNEQFF
>few|-|TRBV29-1|TRBJ2-7
TGCAGCGTTTTGGGGAAGGGGACGGGCGAGCAGTACTTC
CSVLGKGTGEQYF
>-|TRBD2|TRBV2|TRBJ2-3
TGTGCCAGCAGTACAACTAGCGGATGGGTGAATACGCAGTATTTT
CASSTTSGWVNTQYF
>few|-|TRBV27|TRBJ2-7
TGTGCCAGCAGTTTCACGCGGGACGAGCAGTACTTC
CASSFTRDEQYF
>-|-|TRBV2|TRBJ1-2
TGTGCCAGCAGTGGAGGGGCCTCCAGCACGTTATATGGCTACACCTTC
CASSGGASSTLYGYTF
>few|TRBD2|TRBV20-1|TRBJ2-1
TGCAGTGTCTTCGCGGGAGGTATCTCCTACAATGAGCAGTTCTTC
CSVFAGGISYNEQFF
>-|-|TRBV21-1|TRBJ1-5
TGTGCCAGCAGCAAAATAGGGGGCAATCAGCCCCAGCATTTT
CASSKIGGNQPQHF
>-|-|TRBV3-1|TRBJ1-5
TGTGCCAGCAGCCTGACGGGGGGGAAAGGTAATCAGCCCCAGCATTTT
CASSLTGGKGNQPQHF
>few|-|TRBV20-1|TRBJ2-6
TGCAGTGCAGCTTCAAACTCTGGGGCCAACGTCCTGACTTTC
CSAASNSGANVLTF
>-|-|TRBV3-1|TRBJ2-1
TGTGCCAGCAGCCACCCCCTAGCGCTAATTACTGAGCAGTTCTTC
CASSHPLALITEQFF
>-|TRBD2|TRBV20-1|TRBJ2-7
TGCAGTGCACTCCCCATCCGGACTAGCGGGAATAGGGATGAGCAGTACTTC
CSALPIRTSGNRDEQYF
>-|TRBD2|TRBV6-5|TRBJ2-5
TGTGCCAGCAGTTACGAAGCTCCGGGGACTAGCGGGAGCTTTGAGCAGTACTTC
CASSYEAPGTSGSFEQYF
>few|TRBD2|TRBV9|TRBJ2-7
TGTGATAGGACTAGCAGCAACTACGAGCAGTACTTC
CDRTSSNYEQYF
>-|-|TRBV9|TRBJ2-1
TGTGCCAGCAGCGTAGCGAATCGTCGACAGTCCTACAATGAGCAGTTCTTC
CASSVANRRQSYNEQFF
>-|TRBD2|TRBV20-1|TRBJ2-1
TGCAGTGCCGGGGGGGGAGTCTCCTACAATGAGCAGTTCTTC
CSAGGGVSYNEQFF
>-|TRBD1|TRBV28|TRBJ2-7
TGTGCCAGCGACAGGACAGGGAGCGAGCAGTACTTC
CASDRTGSEQYF
>-|TRBD2|TRBV29-1|TRBJ2-7
TGCAGCGTTGAAGGACTAGCGGCGAGCTCCTACAATGAGCAGTACTTC
CSVEGLAASSYNEQYF
>few|TRBD2|TRBV4-1|TRBJ2-7
TGCGCCAGCAGCCAAGCGACCGGGACTACTATGGGCGAGCAGTACTTC
CASSQATGTTMGEQYF
>-|-|TRBV6-6|TRBJ2-1
TGTGCCAGCATCAAAGAGGGGGGGCGTAGCAATGAGCAGTTCTTC
CASIKEGGRSNEQFF
>few|-|TRBV30|TRBJ2-7
TGTGCCTGGAAGGCAGGGCCTCGAAACTACGAGCAGTACTTC
CAWKAGPRNYEQYF
>-|-|TRBV5-1|TRBJ2-7
TGCGCCAGCAGTACGGACACTTTGGGGGAGCAGTACTTC
CASSTDTLGEQYF
>-|TRBD2|TRBV5-1|TRBJ2-3
TGCGCCAGCAGCCTAACAACTAGCGGGAAACGCACAGATACGCAGTATTTT
CASSLTTSGKRTDTQYF
>-|-|TRBV29-1|TRBJ1-2
TGCAGCGTTCGAACAGGGCTCAACTATGGCTACACCTTC
CSVRTGLNYGYTF